The sequence of this T cell receptor (beta chain) was determined in a study of blood T cell repertoires in COVID-19. Overall study: Specimens from acute and convalescent COVID-19 originated in the United States, Italy and Spain. PBMCs, B-cell-depleted T cells, or T cells provided the cDNA or gDNA that made up the material.

V dropped 1 base and J dropped 1 base, with 8 bases sitting between them. This CDR3 is built from 15 residues. Germline V gives CDR1 MGHRA, CDR2 YSYEKL. In the original analysis: The authors estimated nucleated cell counts from reference gene primer amplification. Here immunoSEQ multiplex PCR was the method, and the copy in TCRdb shows in-frame clones only, minus some. The V and J calls and the clone size are those of that table, but D and trimming were determined from the DNA. Of about 190,000 clones in the sample, less than 90% were seen once. This clonotype was obtained from a man aged 30 to 39 with acute or convalescent COVID-19. This chain connects TRBV4-1 to TRBJ2-1, with no clear D. Sample: peripheral blood. CDR3 in amino acids: CASSQATRSYNEQFF. CDR3 sequence (DNA): TGCGCCAGCAGCCAAGCGACGCGGTCCTACAATGAGCAGTTCTTC.